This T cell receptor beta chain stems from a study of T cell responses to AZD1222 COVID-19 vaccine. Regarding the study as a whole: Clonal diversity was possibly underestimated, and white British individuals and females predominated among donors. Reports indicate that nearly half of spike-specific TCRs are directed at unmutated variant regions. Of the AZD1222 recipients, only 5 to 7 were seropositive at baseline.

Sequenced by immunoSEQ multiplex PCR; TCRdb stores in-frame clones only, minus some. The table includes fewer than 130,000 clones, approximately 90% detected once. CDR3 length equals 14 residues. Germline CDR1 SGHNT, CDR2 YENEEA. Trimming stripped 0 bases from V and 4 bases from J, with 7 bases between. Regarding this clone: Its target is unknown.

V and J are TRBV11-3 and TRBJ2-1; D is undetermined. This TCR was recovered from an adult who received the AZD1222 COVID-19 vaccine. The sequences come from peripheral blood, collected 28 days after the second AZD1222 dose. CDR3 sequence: CASSLEGRYNEQFF. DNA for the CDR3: TGTGCCAGCAGCTTAGAAGGCAGGTACAATGAGCAGTTCTTC. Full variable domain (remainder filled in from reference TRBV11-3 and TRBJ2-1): EAGVVQSPRYKIIEKKQPVAFWCNPISGHNTLYWYLQNLGQGPELLIRYENEEAVDDSQLPKDRFSAERLKGVDSTLKIQPAELGDSAVYLCASSLEGRYNEQFFGPGTRLTVL.